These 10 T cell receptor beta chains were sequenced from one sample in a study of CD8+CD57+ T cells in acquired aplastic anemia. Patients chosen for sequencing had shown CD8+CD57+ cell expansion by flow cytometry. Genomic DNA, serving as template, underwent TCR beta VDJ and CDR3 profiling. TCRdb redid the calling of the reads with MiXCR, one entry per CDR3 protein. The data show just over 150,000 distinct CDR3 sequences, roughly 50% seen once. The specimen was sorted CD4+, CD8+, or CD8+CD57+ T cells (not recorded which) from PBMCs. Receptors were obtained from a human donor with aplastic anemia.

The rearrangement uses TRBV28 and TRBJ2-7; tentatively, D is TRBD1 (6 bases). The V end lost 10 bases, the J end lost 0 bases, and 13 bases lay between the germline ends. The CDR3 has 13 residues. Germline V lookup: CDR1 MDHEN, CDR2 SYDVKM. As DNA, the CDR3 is TGTGCCACCGACGGGACACCCTCCTACGAGCAGTACTTC. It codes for CATDGTPSYEQYF.

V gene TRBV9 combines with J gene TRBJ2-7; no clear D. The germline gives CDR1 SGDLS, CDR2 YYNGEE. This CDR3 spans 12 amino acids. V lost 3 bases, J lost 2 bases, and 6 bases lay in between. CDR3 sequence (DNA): TGTGCCAGCAGCGGGGGAACCTACGAGCAGTACTTC. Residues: CASSGGTYEQYF.

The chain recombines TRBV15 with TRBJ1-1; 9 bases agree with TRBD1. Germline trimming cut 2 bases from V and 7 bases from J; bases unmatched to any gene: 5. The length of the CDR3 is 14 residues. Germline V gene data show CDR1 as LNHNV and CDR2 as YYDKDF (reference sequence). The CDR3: CATSRTGGRNEAFF. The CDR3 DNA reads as TGTGCCACCAGCAGAACAGGGGGCAGGAATGAAGCTTTCTTT.

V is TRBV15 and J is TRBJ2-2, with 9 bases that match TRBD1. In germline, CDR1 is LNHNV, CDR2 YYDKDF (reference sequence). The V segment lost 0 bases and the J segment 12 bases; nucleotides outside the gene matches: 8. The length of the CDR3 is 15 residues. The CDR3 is CATSRDLGTGSQLFF. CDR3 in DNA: TGTGCCACCAGCAGAGATCTAGGGACAGGGTCGCAGCTGTTTTTT.

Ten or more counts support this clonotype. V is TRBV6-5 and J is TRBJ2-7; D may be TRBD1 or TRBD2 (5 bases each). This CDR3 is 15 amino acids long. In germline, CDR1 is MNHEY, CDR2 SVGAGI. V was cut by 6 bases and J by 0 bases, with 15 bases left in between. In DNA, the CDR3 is TGTGCCAGCAGCCACGGGACCGGGGTCTCCTACGAGCAGTACTTC. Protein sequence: CASSHGTGVSYEQYF.

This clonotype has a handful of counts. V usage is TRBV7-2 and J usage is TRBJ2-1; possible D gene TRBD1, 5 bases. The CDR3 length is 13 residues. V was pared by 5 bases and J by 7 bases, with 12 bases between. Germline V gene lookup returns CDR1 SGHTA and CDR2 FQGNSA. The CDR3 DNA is TGTGCCAGCAGCACGACAGTCCGGAATGAGCAGTTCTTC. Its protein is CASSTTVRNEQFF.

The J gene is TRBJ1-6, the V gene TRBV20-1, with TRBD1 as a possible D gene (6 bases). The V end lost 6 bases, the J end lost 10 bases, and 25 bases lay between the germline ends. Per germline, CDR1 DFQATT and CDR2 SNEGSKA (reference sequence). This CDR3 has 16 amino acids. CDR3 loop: CSAVPNSIRGSSPLHF. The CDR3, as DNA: TGCAGTGCCGTCCCGAACTCTATCAGGGGCTCGTCACCCCTCCACTTT.

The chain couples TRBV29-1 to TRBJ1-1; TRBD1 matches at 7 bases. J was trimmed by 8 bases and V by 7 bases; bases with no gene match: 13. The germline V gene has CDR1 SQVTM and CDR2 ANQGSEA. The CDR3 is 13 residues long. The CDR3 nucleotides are TGCAGCGCTGTACCGACAGGGAGGCTAGAAGCTTTCTTT. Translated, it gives CSAVPTGRLEAFF.

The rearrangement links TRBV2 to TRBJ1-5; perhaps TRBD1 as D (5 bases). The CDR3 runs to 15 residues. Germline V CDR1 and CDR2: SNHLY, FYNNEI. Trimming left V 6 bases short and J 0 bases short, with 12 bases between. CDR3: CASRWGQASNQPQHF. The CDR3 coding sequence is TGTGCCAGCAGATGGGGCCAAGCTAGCAATCAGCCCCAGCATTTT.

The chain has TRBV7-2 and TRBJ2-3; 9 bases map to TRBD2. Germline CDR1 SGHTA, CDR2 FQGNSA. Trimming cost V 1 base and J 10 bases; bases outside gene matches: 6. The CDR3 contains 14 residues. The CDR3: CASSLGLAGDAQYF. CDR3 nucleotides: TGTGCCAGCAGCTTAGGATTAGCGGGGGATGCGCAGTATTTT. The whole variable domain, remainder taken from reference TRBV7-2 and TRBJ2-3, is GAGVSQSPSNKVTEKGKDVELRCDPISGHTALYWYRQSLGQGLEFLIYFQGNSAPDKSGLPSDRFSAERTGGSVSTLTIQRTQQEDSAVYLCASSLGLAGDAQYFGPGTRLTVL.